This T cell receptor beta chain appears in the sequencing data of a study of T cells in Graves' hyperthyroidism and ophthalmopathy. The sample holds a few counts of this clonotype. The TCR beta CDR3 regions underwent amplification using RNA transcripts as the source. TCR CDR3 underwent first-round RT-PCR with the HTBI primer set. TCRdb re-called the multiplex PCR reads with MiXCR, one entry per CDR3 protein. The data hold about 420,000 distinct CDR3 sequences, with roughly 13% observed a single time. The CDR3 is 13 amino acids. Trimming shortened V by 5 bases and J by 1 base, and 8 bases separated the two germline ends. Per the germline V gene, CDR1 is MNHNS and CDR2 is SASEGT. A lack of ophthalmopathy progression within 18 months defined stable Graves' hyperthyroidism.

Specimen: blood. V gene TRBV6-1 combines with J gene TRBJ2-5, with a tentative D call TRBD1 (6 bases). This TCR was recovered from a woman younger than 30 with Graves' hyperthyroidism. The CDR3 nucleotides are TGTGCCAGCAGTATACAGGGCCAAGAGACCCAGTACTTC. Translated: CASSIQGQETQYF.